A single TCR beta chain is shown here with its context. The antigen this receptor binds is unknown. Base qualities are not at hand, and no much larger clone is one base apart. This beta chain represents an off-target read in a library built for alpha chains; its size is of limited meaning. This sample was included in a study of HIV-infected patients and healthy controls (dated by TCRdb to the mid-2010s). Concerning the study at large: After three months of therapy, CD4 counts in about 90% of the 16 patients increased to a modest but significant degree while remaining below normal ranges. CD8 counts did not change consistently during early therapy, while the CD4:CD8 ratio increased slightly. An undetectable viral load was attained by 11 of 16 patients by the second bleed and by all patients after a further year of therapy. Relative to controls, total CDR3 counts per chain did not differ significantly, and patients lacked overall T-cell lymphocytopenia. Whether deep TCR repertoire sequencing of small blood samples from HIV patients could capture immune perturbation and reconstitution was tested in the study.

Overall study results and their limits: During therapy, a significant decrease in frequency was seen for HIV-associated CDR3s, whereas no significant change was found for CMV-associated CDR3s, although most of them became more frequent. In size-matched repertoire data, the apparent post-therapy recovery of the Gini index in HIV-infected patients was not replicated. Comparisons were complicated by unequal numbers of distinct sequences between patients and controls, and rare events from HIV-infected data were overweighted by size-matching. The therapy captured by the treated samples lasted only about three months, arguably too short a period to observe immune reconstitution given low adult thymic output. Only sixteen HIV-infected individuals were processed, which the authors considered a major limit on how widely the findings apply. The dynamics of distinct T-cell subpopulations could not be separated, and sequencing depth was restricted, because whole blood was used. HIV-infected repertoires showed significantly elevated mean Gini indices relative to controls, which possibly reflects oligoclonality. The observed differences in diversity were not explained by the slight differences in age and sex profiles between the study cohorts. Eight alpha and eight beta V genes showed significantly different mean usage between HIV-infected patients and controls. Roughly threefold more distinct CDR3s and higher Shannon diversity were observed in healthy control repertoires than in untreated HIV+ repertoires. Alpha-chain CDR3s from MAIT cells occurred at high frequency in healthy controls but were severely depleted in HIV+ repertoires. The pairing of alpha and beta chains was not determined in the samples. Donor HLA types were not determined in the study. By Jaccard index and by the count of highly shared sequences, healthy controls shared more CDR3s between individuals than HIV+ patients did.

The study collected follow-up blood from HIV-infected patients roughly three months, about 14 weeks, after antiretroviral therapy began. Since whole blood was used without any cell fractionation, the repertoire reflected all peripheral T cells in unsorted form. A roughly 2.5 ml sample of peripheral blood was drawn into Tempus tubes for RNA extraction. Treatment interruptions were among the grounds for excluding patients from enrollment, as were febrile or AIDS-related illness, tumors, hepatitis B or C coinfection, immunomodulatory therapy and recent vaccination. The TURBO-DNase kit was used to remove leftover genomic DNA, and GLOBINclear was used to deplete globin mRNA. Using SuperScript III with primers targeting the alpha and beta constant regions, around 500 ng of RNA was reverse transcribed. Alpha and beta chain libraries were generated separately via chain-specific third strand synthesis with multiplexing indices. To avoid primer bias, the protocol used one single primer pair to amplify every rearrangement within a chain, and the protocol also attached molecular barcodes to each cDNA molecule. Purified cDNA was ligated with T4 RNA Ligase 1 onto a 5' RACE adapter bearing a random hexamer and the SP2 sequencing primer site. The authors primed second strand synthesis from the SP2 site with Phusion polymerase and used slow temperature ramps to favor optimal annealing. Joined together, two random hexamer sequences that had both been added before amplification formed the 12-nucleotide barcode of each molecule. P5 and P7 adapter elements plus a second index were added in a short first PCR, which was followed by a roughly 23-cycle amplification PCR with P5s and P7 primers. A total of approximately 26 PCR cycles were applied to the libraries, which were quantified on a Qubit, sized on a Bioanalyzer, and diluted to about 4.4 nM. Normalized libraries were sequenced on an Illumina MiSeq with 2 x 250 paired-end kits. MinElute columns were the means by which the reverse transcription reactions were cleaned up, and the reactions were eluted into 10 ul Tris-Cl. Adapter ligations ran for around 22 hours at 16 degrees C and were afterwards cleaned with AMPure XP beads at a 1:1 ratio. The paper's data handling went like this. A modified Decombinator processed the demultiplexed FASTQ files and output V, J, insert and barcode information. Sequences that shared a barcode but differed from the dominant sequence were treated as errors and discarded, and barcodes were clustered at Levenshtein distance 3 and counted to estimate the original cDNA molecules. The R packages ineq, vegan, igraph and RCytoscape were used for downstream analyses, with IMGT nomenclature and CDR3 definitions applied. V gene usage was computed over distinct sequences, each TCR counted once to avoid skew from clonal expansion. Within a donor, similarity networks joined unique CDR3 amino acid sequences in every case where two of them were separated by a single Levenshtein edit. Published HIV-specific CDR3s (roughly 96 alpha, 600 to 850 beta) and CMV-specific CDR3s (roughly 14 alpha, a few hundred beta) were compiled and searched for in the repertoires. It was shown by random subsampling to size-matched repertoires that the decreased diversity of patients was not caused by their lower sequence numbers. TCRdb cleaned the public reads at Q25 with fastp, built clones with MiXCR and kept in-frame beta chains. Rows merge per CDR3 protein into single entries with the most common DNA and genes. The V and J calls shown here were made by TCRdb, not taken from the authors' results. The table kept for this sample lists ten or so distinct CDR3 sequences.

CDR3 length: 15 amino acids, cysteine to phenylalanine. The only DNA kept is the CDR3, 45 bases in frame from the first base. The junction carries 13 bases between V and J, which are trimmed by 5 bases and 1 base respectively. The germline V gene sets CDR1 to LGHNT and CDR2 to FRNRAP. The material was blood, obtained during antiretroviral therapy. This clonotype was sampled from an adult with HIV infection. The V and J segments used are TRBV12-5 and TRBJ2-3; a weak D assignment points to TRBD2 (6 bases agree). CDR3 loop: CASGPGGRGTDTQYF. Read as DNA, the sequence is TGTGCTAGTGGTCCCGGGGGTCGCGGCACAGATACGCAGTATTTT.